The present TCR beta chain was sequenced within a study of CD4 T cells in relation to SARS-CoV-2 and coronaviruses. The overall study: After approximately 10 days of antigen culture, PBMC TCR beta CDR3s were sequenced.

Study-wide findings and caveats: The cross-reactivity analysis covered only spike protein, not other viral proteins. Memory recall responses, not primary responses primed in culture, are what the assay detects.

Produced via immunoSEQ multiplex PCR; TCRdb's table is partial and in-frame only. The data hold approximately 31,000 clones, with roughly 82% observed a single time. Germline V gene sequence: CDR1 MDHEN, CDR2 SYDVKM. CDR3 length: 15 amino acids. Trimming left V 1 base short and J 4 bases short, with 13 bases between. To note about this clone: Its antigen is undetermined.

Sorted naive or memory CD4+ cells met CEF peptides for roughly 10 days. Sequencing was done on a sample of memory CD4+ T cells from PBMCs, cultured in vitro. This rearrangement joins TRBV28 to TRBJ1-1, with D perhaps matching TRBD1 (5 bases). This receptor was obtained from an adult with COVID-19. CDR3 DNA sequence: TGTGCCAGCAGTTTATCAGGGTTAGGAAGCACTGAAGCTTTCTTT. This gives the protein CASSLSGLGSTEAFF.